These T cell receptor beta chains were read from a single sample in a study of PD-1 blockade in classical Hodgkin lymphoma. The assay was immunoSEQ multiplex PCR, and TCRdb's table has in-frame clones only and misses some. Counted here are about 60,000 clones, around nine tenths occurring once; the ten biggest clones make up around 9.7%. Specimen: peripheral blood mononuclear cells (PBMCs), collected at baseline. The source of these receptors is a human donor with classical Hodgkin lymphoma. The conserved cysteine and the conserved F or W are not part of the CDR3 here. D genes are given only for firm matches.

v_call,j_call,d_call,cdr3_aa
TRBV27,TRBJ1-1,.,ASSRNPNEAF
TRBV6-4,TRBJ1-6,.,ASSVGTDNSPLH
TRBV7-6,TRBJ2-5,TRBD1,ASSFLPDRGRGSPTQETQY
TRBV10-2,TRBJ2-1,.,ASSELGYEQF
TRBV4-2,TRBJ1-2,.,ASSQSGPVGSYGYT
TRBV27,TRBJ2-3,TRBD2,ASSLVAGGPPDTQY
TRBV6-1,TRBJ1-5,.,ASMVQGFNQPQH
TRBV5-1,TRBJ1-6,.,ASSSGESSYNSPLH
TRBV11-3,TRBJ2-3,.,ASSLDRTGHTQY
TRBV6-5,TRBJ2-7,.,ASSYQQYYEQY
TRBV18,TRBJ1-5,TRBD1,ASSPPDRANQPQH
TRBV19,TRBJ2-7,.,ASSFGYEQY
TRBV28,TRBJ1-4,.,ASSPSGGAAKLF
TRBV18,TRBJ1-1,.,ASSYATEAF
TRBV2,TRBJ2-2,TRBD2,ASGSLAGASGELF
TRBV5-1,TRBJ1-6,TRBD1,ASSLAAGGNSPLH
TRBV19,TRBJ2-1,TRBD2,ASLAGGPYNEQF
TRBV30,TRBJ2-5,TRBD2,AWSLGTSGRGETQY
TRBV7-6,TRBJ2-3,.,ASSPPFGGNTDTQY
TRBV9,TRBJ1-2,.,ASSVVETGPRSYT
TRBV5-3,TRBJ2-3,.,PPVTRRPDTQY
TRBV19,TRBJ2-2,TRBD2,ASSTREGGPGELF
TRBV7-6,TRBJ2-5,.,ASSRPVTIQKIQETQY
TRBV6-1,TRBJ1-1,.,ATTGGTEAF
TRBV28,TRBJ1-1,TRBD1,ASMARTGGFTEAF
TRBV28,TRBJ2-7,TRBD1,ASRLTGENEQY
TRBV7-2,TRBJ2-7,.,ASSYVSWEQY
TRBV11-2,TRBJ1-5,.,ASSDDMNQPQH
TRBV18,TRBJ1-3,.,ASSPPSLSGNTIY
TRBV5-4,TRBJ2-3,TRBD2,ASSLELASDTQY
TRBV27,TRBJ1-6,TRBD1,ASQTRQGTSPLH
TRBV6-5,TRBJ1-2,TRBD1,ASSKTGADGYT
TRBV5-6,TRBJ1-2,.,ASNYRAYYDGYT
TRBV7-9,TRBJ2-3,TRBD2,ASSWASGTGDTQY
TRBV11-2,TRBJ2-1,TRBD2,ASRPSGGASYNEQF
TRBV27,TRBJ2-7,TRBD2,ASSLGGGEQY
TRBV5-8,TRBJ1-2,.,ASSRDGPGYT
TRBV4-1,TRBJ1-5,.,ASSQDSPLRPQH
TRBV7-7,TRBJ2-5,TRBD1,ASSFGQGRGETQY